The source of this TCR beta chain is a study of OX40 agonist ivuxolimab in advanced cancers. Regarding the research as a whole: The costimulatory receptor OX40 (CD134) was targeted by ivuxolimab, a fully human IgG2 agonistic monoclonal antibody. The paper covers the monotherapy dose-escalation part of the phase I ivuxolimab trial, which included N of about 50 patients. The dose-escalation cohort was around 83% male with a mean age of approximately 60 years, ranging from about 20 to 80. Partial responses occurred in three dose-escalation patients: two with cutaneous melanoma and one with hepatocellular carcinoma. Intravenous ivuxolimab was administered to patients every 2 weeks at six dose levels: 0.01, 0.1, 0.3, 1.5, 3 and 10 mg/kg. Among the roughly 50 dose-escalation patients, some 20 had hepatocellular carcinoma, about 15 melanoma, 9 renal cell carcinoma and 9 head and neck cancer. Prior anti-PD-1, anti-PD-L1 or anti-CTLA-4 therapy was permitted, and checkpoint inhibitors had been received by roughly two fifths of dose-escalation patients. The point of sequencing TCRbeta in the periphery was to test whether ivuxolimab changed TCR sequence diversity and drove clonal T-cell expansion.

This clone is a singleton in its sample. This clone's antigen is unknown. No base qualities exist here, and no much larger clone lies one base off it. Patients with autoimmune disease history or receiving systemic immunosuppression were excluded from the trial. Peripheral blood for TCR sequencing was collected from all dose cohorts at baseline, on cycle 4 day 1, and on cycle 7 day 1. The samples were drawn from a first-in-human, open-label, multicenter phase I dose-escalation trial of ivuxolimab. Adults with locally advanced or metastatic melanoma, renal cell, hepatocellular, or head and neck squamous cell carcinoma were enrolled in the trial. Before TCR sequencing, CD4+ and CD8+ T cells were separately sorted from peripheral blood. The paper as a whole reports these results and caveats: Partial responders in the 0.1-3.0 mg/kg groups had among the lowest normalized peripheral clonal expansion, especially among CD8+ T cells. At doses of 0.1 to 3.0 mg/kg, clonal expansion of both CD4+ and CD8+ blood T cells was observed from baseline to week 6. Antigen specificity was not determined for the clonally expanded peripheral T cells. On average, CD8+ T cells showed more expanded clones than CD4+ T cells after ivuxolimab. Low levels of normalized T-cell clonal expansion were also seen in some nonresponding patients.

The V and J ends are trimmed by 2 bases and 6 bases, leaving 15 bases between them. The germline V gene encodes CDR1 SGDLS and CDR2 YYNGEE. The CDR3 measures 14 amino acids from cysteine to phenylalanine. Of all the DNA, just the CDR3 is kept, 42 bases in frame from base 1. To sequence the TCRbeta CDR3 region, genomic DNA was isolated from the sorted cells. The immunoSEQ Assay was used to sequence the TCRbeta CDR3 regions. The clones in this table, taken by TCRdb from immuneACCESS, are in-frame only. Not every clone is retained; where verified, under half of the shortfall comes from an unresolved V gene, and the cause of the rest is unknown. This sample gives approximately 40,000 clones in total; about nine tenths of them show up just once. Approximately 6% of the sample is taken by the ten largest.

The starting material was CD4+ or CD8+ T cells sorted from blood, obtained in a trial of the OX40 agonist ivuxolimab. The sequence joins TRBV9 to TRBJ2-7, with the D segment possibly TRBD1 or TRBD2, each aligning over 5 bases. The sequence derives from an adult with an advanced solid tumor such as melanoma, head and neck, liver or kidney cancer. The bases are TGTGCCAGCAGCGTGGGAGTGAGGGGTGGCGAGCAGTACTTC. It codes for CASSVGVRGGEQYF.